This entry lists 21 T cell receptor beta chains sequenced from one sample in a study of CD8+ T cells in alopecia areata. After isolation, RNA underwent reverse transcription to generate cDNA as the sequencing template. The table came from immunoSEQ multiplex PCR; TCRdb's copy has only in-frame clones and leaves some out. The sample holds some 150,000 clones; approximately 85% are singletons and the top ten take roughly 25%. Treatment described: oral pan-JAK inhibitor, 5-10 mg twice daily. The source material was CD8+ T cells sorted from blood, sampled at week 4, from a patient treated with tofacitinib. These receptors all come from a human donor with alopecia areata.

V and J are TRBV6-5 and TRBJ2-1, with 7 nucleotides matching TRBD2. The junction had 2 bases not matched to a gene; V was cut back by 6 bases and J by 3 bases. Germline V gene lookup returns CDR1 MNHEY and CDR2 SVGAGI. The CDR3 is made up of 13 amino acids. DNA of the CDR3: TGTGCCAGCAGCGGGGGGAGCTACAATGAGCAGTTCTTC. It specifies CASSGGSYNEQFF.

As for this clone: Other DNA sequences in this specimen translate into the identical CDR3. V gene TRBV4-1 combines with J gene TRBJ2-1; D tentatively fits TRBD1 or TRBD2 (5 bases each). Deletions cut 1 base from V and 1 base from J, with 5 bases between. CDR1 is MGHRA, CDR2 YSYEKL, per germline. There are 14 residues in the CDR3. The chain's CDR3 is CASSQGGSYNEQFF. The CDR3 bases are TGCGCCAGCAGCCAAGGGGGGTCCTACAATGAGCAGTTCTTC.

The chain carries TRBV2 and TRBJ2-5; TRBD1 matches 10 bases. The CDR3 has 13 residues. The ends lost 7 bases at V and 2 bases at J; junction bases unmatched: 1. In germline, CDR1 is SNHLY, CDR2 FYNNEI. The CDR3 reads CASMDRGQETQYF. CDR3 in DNA: TGTGCCAGCATGGACAGGGGGCAAGAGACCCAGTACTTC.

The chain couples TRBV5-1 to TRBJ2-7; no clear D gene. Germline CDR1 is SGHRS and CDR2 is YFSETQ. Trimming pared 0 bases from V and 2 bases from J, leaving 6 bases between. The CDR3 is made up of 13 amino acids. The CDR3 region has the DNA TGCGCCAGCAGCTTGGACGGACCCTACGAGCAGTACTTC. It is translated as CASSLDGPYEQYF.

The chain employs TRBV7-9 and TRBJ2-7; tentatively, D is TRBD1 (6 bases). The CDR3 extends over 12 amino acids. Looked up from germline, CDR1 is SEHNR and CDR2 is FQNEAQ (reference sequence). Trimming removed 5 bases at V and 5 bases at J, with 10 bases between. The CDR3 DNA is TGTGCCAGCAGCCAGGGGCCAGACGAGCAGTACTTC. It specifies CASSQGPDEQYF.

The chain combines TRBV19 with TRBJ2-4, with 10 bases fitting TRBD1. The CDR3 consists of 16 residues. CDR1 is LNHDA and CDR2 is SQIVND in the germline V gene (reference sequence). Unmatched junction bases numbered 7, after V lost 0 bases and J lost 8 bases. In DNA, the CDR3 is TGTGCCAGTAGTATAGATCGAGGGACAGGGGAGGACATTCAGTACTTC. It codes for CASSIDRGTGEDIQYF.

The chain links TRBV4-3 to TRBJ2-7; unclear D gene. Germline V CDR1 and CDR2: LGHNA, YSLEER. Trimming shortened V by 4 bases and J by 4 bases, and 11 bases separated the two germline ends. This CDR3 contains 13 residues. Here the CDR3 reads CASSPNPGYEQYF. The CDR3 DNA reads TGCGCCAGCAGCCCCAACCCCGGTTACGAGCAGTACTTC.

V and J are TRBV2 and TRBJ2-3, with D perhaps being TRBD1 or TRBD2 (6 bases each). The CDR3 has 15 amino acids. V gave up 8 bases and J gave up 2 bases, with 17 bases separating them. The germline gives CDR1 SNHLY, CDR2 FYNNEI. The CDR3 DNA reads TGTGCCAGCCGGAGGGGGGAAAGGGTCACAGATACGCAGTATTTT. This sequence encodes CASRRGERVTDTQYF.

The sample holds one count of this clone. Other DNA sequences in the sample encode the same CDR3. The rearrangement joins TRBV27 to TRBJ2-1; D is ambiguous. The CDR3 sequence is 13 residues long. Germline CDR1 MNHEY, CDR2 SMNVEV (reference sequence). V lost 3 bases, J lost 0 bases, and 3 bases lay in between. DNA for the CDR3: TGTGCCAGCAGTTTTGGCTCCTACAATGAGCAGTTCTTC. This codes for CASSFGSYNEQFF.

The CDR3 spells CASSYSITSQETQYF. The CDR3 bases are TGTGCCAGCAGTTACTCGATAACAAGCCAAGAGACCCAGTACTTC. This chain connects TRBV6-5 to TRBJ2-5, with D unclear. The CDR3 consists of 15 residues. Deletions cut 0 bases from V and 1 base from J, with 9 bases between. Per the germline V gene, CDR1 is MNHEY and CDR2 is SVGAGI.

This clone was counted between two and nine times. The J gene is TRBJ1-1, the V gene TRBV9; no reliable D call. The ends were cut back, 0 bases at V and 1 base at J, with 16 bases in the middle. Germline V gene lookup returns CDR1 SGDLS and CDR2 YYNGEE. The CDR3 totals 17 residues. CDR3 residues: CASSVEGGPKKNTEAFF. The CDR3 DNA sequence: TGTGCCAGCAGCGTAGAAGGTGGACCCAAAAAGAACACTGAAGCTTTCTTT.

The rearrangement uses TRBV7-8 and TRBJ2-3, with D possibly TRBD2 on 6 matching bases. V dropped 7 bases and J dropped 1 base, with 15 bases sitting between them. The CDR3 length is 15 residues. Germline CDR1 is SGHVS and CDR2 is FQNEAQ. The CDR3 nucleotides read TGTGCCAGCAAACTCAGCGGCGGGGGCACAGATACGCAGTATTTT. It translates to CASKLSGGGTDTQYF.

This rearrangement joins TRBV2 to TRBJ2-3, with no clear D. The CDR3 runs 14 residues. The ends were cut back, 1 base at V and 2 bases at J, with 7 bases in the middle. Germline V gives CDR1 SNHLY, CDR2 FYNNEI. The CDR3 bases are TGTGCCAGCAGTGAAGGGCTCGTCACAGATACGCAGTATTTT. Protein product: CASSEGLVTDTQYF.

DNA of the CDR3: TGTGCCAGCAGCCTGGACGGGGGGCCAGGGGAGCAGTACTTC. Translated, it gives CASSLDGGPGEQYF. This chain joins TRBV13 and TRBJ2-7, with D tentatively TRBD2 (7 bases). Trimming cost V 5 bases and J 7 bases, with 18 bases left between them. Germline V lookup: CDR1 PRHDT, CDR2 FYEKMQ (reference sequence). The CDR3 extends over 14 amino acids.

This clone was observed a single time. This chain connects TRBV4-3 to TRBJ2-1; D unclear. CDR1 is LGHNA and CDR2 is YSLEER in the germline V gene. This CDR3 is 14 amino acids long. V was trimmed by 0 bases and J by 12 bases, leaving 15 bases between them. As DNA, the CDR3 is TGCGCCAGCAGCCAAGAACTTTCGGCCACGGCGCAGTTCTTC. As protein: CASSQELSATAQFF.

This rearrangement joins TRBV25-1 to TRBJ2-3; D uncertain. The CDR3 extends over 14 amino acids. V was trimmed by 3 bases and J by 1 base, leaving 8 bases between them. CDR1 and CDR2 (germline): MGHDK, SYGVNS. CDR3 nucleotide sequence: TGTGCCAGCAGTGATTGGCAGCGCACAGATACGCAGTATTTT. Amino acids: CASSDWQRTDTQYF.

The chain uses TRBV13 and TRBJ2-5, with TRBD1 as a possible D gene (5 bases). The V gene lost 0 bases and the J gene lost 3 bases, with 11 bases spanning the gap. The CDR3 is made up of 15 amino acids. Germline V gene data show CDR1 as PRHDT and CDR2 as FYEKMQ (reference sequence). The CDR3 DNA sequence: TGTGCCAGCAGCTTAGGCCGTGACAGCAAAGAGACCCAGTACTTC. This translates into CASSLGRDSKETQYF.

This clone was seen only once. The rearrangement joins TRBV29-1 to TRBJ2-7, with D unresolved. The CDR3 has 14 residues. The V end lost 0 bases, the J end lost 0 bases, and 9 bases lay between the germline ends. Germline assignment: CDR1 SQVTM and CDR2 ANQGSEA. CDR3 protein: CSVEEDRSSYEQYF. The CDR3 nucleotides read TGCAGCGTTGAAGAGGACCGGAGCTCCTACGAGCAGTACTTC.

The CDR3 is CASSFSGGRRDTQYF. In DNA, the CDR3 is TGTGCCAGCAGCTTTAGCGGGGGACGCAGAGATACGCAGTATTTT. J is TRBJ2-3 and V is TRBV5-4, with TRBD2 matching 9 bases. There are 15 residues in the CDR3. CDR1 is SGHNT, CDR2 YYREEE, per germline (reference sequence). J was trimmed by 5 bases and V by 2 bases; bases with no gene match: 6.

This chain connects TRBV7-9 to TRBJ2-7, with D maybe TRBD2 (5 bases). The CDR3 is made up of 14 amino acids. The V end lost 4 bases, the J end lost 3 bases, and 13 bases lay between the germline ends. Germline V gene data show CDR1 as SEHNR and CDR2 as FQNEAQ (reference sequence). The CDR3 sequence: CASSSIGGGYEQYF. In DNA form, the CDR3 reads TGTGCCAGCAGCTCGATTGGAGGTGGCTACGAGCAGTACTTC.

The chain combines TRBV7-8 with TRBJ2-5; D remains unclear. Gene TRBJ2-7 matches the end of the DNA better, so the J call may be wrong. This CDR3 spans 12 amino acids. Germline CDR1 reads SGHVS; CDR2 reads FQNEAQ. In DNA form, the CDR3 reads TGTGCCAGCAGCGTTGGCAACTACGAGCAGTACTTC. Translated, it gives CASSVGNYEQYF.